One sample yielded the 4 T cell receptor beta chains listed below, sequenced in a study of blood T cell repertoires in COVID-19. The assay was immunoSEQ multiplex PCR, and TCRdb's table has in-frame clones only and misses some. This sample has roughly 150,000 clones, with roughly nine tenths found just once. The sample consisted of peripheral blood. The receptors derive from a woman aged 35 to 49 with acute or convalescent COVID-19.

The chain links TRBV5-1 to TRBJ2-7; 12 positions match TRBD2. Germline-derived CDR1 and CDR2 are SGHRS and YFSETQ. CDR3 size: 15 residues. The V gene end was trimmed by 3 bases and the J gene end by 5 bases; junction bases not matched to a gene: 6. DNA of the CDR3: TGCGCCAGCAGCTCCACTAGCGGGGGGCAAGACGAGCAGTACTTC. Translation: CASSSTSGGQDEQYF.

In DNA, the CDR3 is TGCGCCAGCAGCTTGGGGGGGACTAGCGGCACAGATACGCAGTATTTT. Its translation is CASSLGGTSGTDTQYF. The V call is TRBV5-1, the J call TRBJ2-3; 10 bases line up with TRBD2. J was trimmed by 1 base and V by 0 bases; bases with no gene match: 2. The CDR3 has 16 residues. Looked up from germline, CDR1 is SGHRS and CDR2 is YFSETQ.

The J gene is TRBJ2-3, the V gene TRBV15, with 7 bases matching TRBD1. The CDR3 is made up of 13 amino acids. Germline trimming cut 3 bases from V and 6 bases from J; bases unmatched to any gene: 3. CDR1 and CDR2 (germline): LNHNV, YYDKDF (reference sequence). CDR3 nucleotide sequence: TGTGCCACCAGCAGCGACAGGGAGGATACGCAGTATTTT. Translation gives CATSSDREDTQYF.

J is TRBJ2-3 and V is TRBV7-9; D gene ambiguous. Germline assignment: CDR1 SEHNR and CDR2 FQNEAQ (reference sequence). The V and J ends lost 5 bases and 2 bases respectively, with 20 bases between them. The CDR3 sequence is 17 residues long. The CDR3 DNA follows: TGTGCCAGCAGCATATTAGTATCGCTCGGGTTCACAGATACGCAGTATTTT. Amino acid sequence: CASSILVSLGFTDTQYF. Together with reference TRBV7-9 and TRBJ2-3, the CDR3 gives the full variable domain: DTGVSQNPRHKITKRGQNVTFRCDPISEHNRLYWYRQTLGQGPEFLTYFQNEAQLEKSRLLSDRFSAERPKGSFSTLEIQRTEQGDSAMYLCASSILVSLGFTDTQYFGPGTRLTVL.